This T cell receptor (beta chain) was obtained from a study of human thymus T cells. Clones were sequenced by immunoSEQ multiplex PCR, and TCRdb holds only the in-frame ones, with some missing. The sample records 45,000 to 50,000 clones, 95% being singletons. Each of the donors was a healthy Finnish infant who was undergoing open corrective cardiac surgery for congenital heart defects. During surgery, about 0.5-1 mL peripheral blood was drawn from four of eight donors. No fixed cell number was used; all available blood leukocytes supplied DNA. The study, taken as a whole, reports: In thymic and blood repertoires alike, V and J usage looked biased.

V was cut by 6 bases and J by 0 bases, with 27 bases left in between. The CDR3 has 20 residues. Germline V CDR1 and CDR2: MDHEN, SYDVKM. Concerning this clone itself: Its antigen remains unidentified.

The chain carries TRBV28 and TRBJ1-5; unclear D gene. Input material: blood. The clonotype was recovered from a girl less than two years old with a congenital heart defect but otherwise immunologically healthy. CDR3 nucleotides: TGTGCCAGCAGCCCCCCGATAGTGTTGGGGAAGGGATCTAGCAATCAGCCCCAGCATTTT. As protein: CASSPPIVLGKGSSNQPQHF. Full variable domain (missing parts from reference TRBV28 and TRBJ1-5): DVKVTQSSRYLVKRTGEKVFLECVQDMDHENMFWYRQDPGLGLRLIYFSYDVKMKEKGDIPEGYSVSREKKERFSLILESASTNQTSMYLCASSPPIVLGKGSSNQPQHFGDGTRLSIL.